Shown below are 8 T cell receptor beta chains from a single sample sequenced in a study of identical twins. TCRdb reanalysed the 5' RACE reads using MiXCR and keeps one entry per CDR3 protein. The sample holds 540,000 or so distinct CDR3 sequences, 20% to 25% seen once. These data also formed part of another study, on yellow fever vaccine responses in identical twins.

Sequencing input: CD4+ T cells sorted from blood. These receptors were collected from a woman between 18 and 29 years old in good health.

The V gene is TRBV10-1, the J gene TRBJ2-3, with 7 nucleotides matching TRBD2. J was trimmed by 2 bases and V by 8 bases; bases with no gene match: 4. The CDR3 consists of 13 residues. Germline V gene sequence: CDR1 WNHNN, CDR2 SYGVQD (reference sequence). The CDR3 DNA follows: TGCGCCAGCTCTAGCGGAATCACAGATACGCAGTATTTT. As protein: CASSSGITDTQYF.

This sequence joins TRBV12-3 or TRBV12-4 and TRBJ2-3; TRBD2 aligns across 7 bases. CDR3 length: 16 amino acids. The junction had 5 bases not matched to a gene; V was cut back by 1 base and J by 1 base. CDR3 sequence reads: CASSLGWTRGTDTQYF. The CDR3 DNA is TGTGCCAGCAGTTTAGGATGGACTAGGGGCACAGATACGCAGTATTTT.

V gene TRBV20-1 combines with J gene TRBJ2-3, with 8 positions matching TRBD2. Germline loops: CDR1 DFQATT, CDR2 SNEGSKA (reference sequence). This CDR3 is built from 19 residues. The V and J ends lost 0 bases and 4 bases, in that order; junction bases with no gene match: 18. CDR3 protein: CSARDGGRVTGGLSDTQYF. For the CDR3, the DNA is TGCAGTGCTAGAGATGGGGGGAGAGTGACGGGAGGGCTCTCAGATACGCAGTATTTT.

This rearrangement joins TRBV5-6 to TRBJ2-1; 8 nucleotides agree with TRBD1. V dropped 4 bases and J dropped 7; count of bases not matched to a gene: 7. CDR1 and CDR2 (germline): SGHDT, YYEEEE. This CDR3 contains 14 residues. CDR3 sequence (DNA): TGTGCCAGCAGCGCCACAGGGGGGTGGAATGAGCAGTTCTTC. Amino acids: CASSATGGWNEQFF.

This clonotype has a handful of counts. The rearrangement links TRBV28 to TRBJ2-7, with 9 bases lining up with TRBD2. Germline CDR1 is MDHEN and CDR2 is SYDVKM. Germline trimming cut 8 bases from V and 6 bases from J; bases unmatched to any gene: 8. The CDR3 runs to 13 residues. The CDR3 sequence: CASGAGGPGEQYF. Written as DNA, the CDR3 is TGTGCCAGCGGGGCGGGAGGGCCCGGCGAGCAGTACTTC.

This clonotype was counted only a few times. J is TRBJ1-2 and V is TRBV12-3 or TRBV12-4; D call uncertain. The CDR3 is made up of 14 amino acids. The germline V and J ends were trimmed by 6 bases and 1 base, with 12 bases remaining between them. The CDR3 nucleotides read TGTGCCAGCAGAATGGGTCTGGGTAACTATGGCTACACCTTC. Encoded protein: CASRMGLGNYGYTF.

This clonotype was detected a few times. The rearrangement joins TRBV12-3 or TRBV12-4 to TRBJ2-7; D not resolved. The CDR3 has 13 residues. Trimming cost V 3 bases and J 4 bases, with 10 bases left between them. CDR3 protein: CASSLNLGYEQYF. CDR3 DNA: TGTGCCAGCAGTTTGAACCTCGGTTACGAGCAGTACTTC.

The DNA for the CDR3 is TGTGCCAGCAGTTACGCGGGAGTCCCCTACAATGAGCAGTTCTTC. It translates to CASSYAGVPYNEQFF. The chain employs TRBV6-2 or TRBV6-3 and TRBJ2-1; 7 bases align to TRBD2. The V segment lost 2 bases and the J segment 2 bases; nucleotides outside the gene matches: 3. Germline CDR1 is MNHEY and CDR2 is SVGEGT. This CDR3 region has 15 residues.